Listed below are T cell receptor beta chains from one sample, sequenced in a study of cytomegalovirus exposure and HLA in healthy donors. The repertoire was sequenced with immunoSEQ multiplex PCR; TCRdb's copy has only in-frame clones and lacks some. The table lists around 150,000 clones, 95% to 97% of them singletons. The sequenced material came from PBMCs. Receptors were obtained from a woman younger than 35 in good health and CMV-seronegative. Both conserved end residues are part of each CDR3. A D gene is named only where the DNA matches it firmly. Size is stated for part of the rows, as once, few or many counts, or as a class when the clone is expanded.

size | J | D | V | CDR3 | DNA
- | TRBJ2-7 | TRBD2 | TRBV6-1 | CASSWPGLANEQYF | TGTGCCAGCAGTTGGCCGGGACTAGCAAACGAGCAGTACTTC
- | TRBJ1-1 | TRBD1 | TRBV7-3 | CASSKDRGAGTEAFF | TGTGCCAGCAGCAAGGACAGGGGCGCGGGGACTGAAGCTTTCTTT
- | TRBJ1-4 | TRBD1 | TRBV12-5 | CASGFWLGQPPKTNEKLFF | TGTGCTAGTGGTTTCTGGTTGGGACAGCCCCCTAAGACTAATGAAAAACTGTTTTTT
once | TRBJ2-1 | TRBD1 | TRBV6-1 | CASSPQGAYNEQFF | TGTGCCAGCAGCCCCCAGGGGGCGTACAATGAGCAGTTCTTC
- | TRBJ1-4 | - | TRBV7-2 | CASSSRTTTNEKLFF | TGTGCCAGCAGCTCGCGGACAACAACTAATGAAAAACTGTTTTTT
- | TRBJ1-2 | - | TRBV6-1 | CASSNGRAGYGYTF | TGTGCCAGCAGCAACGGGAGGGCAGGCTATGGCTACACCTTC
- | TRBJ2-2 | TRBD2 | TRBV9 | CASSVSGGAKTGELFF | TGTGCCAGCAGCGTTAGCGGGGGGGCAAAAACCGGGGAGCTGTTTTTT
- | TRBJ2-7 | - | TRBV30 | CAWSLPRGEQYF | TGTGCCTGGAGCCTCCCCCGAGGCGAGCAGTACTTC
- | TRBJ2-7 | TRBD1 | TRBV4-3 | CASSQNRDRDRGDFYEQYF | TGCGCCAGCAGCCAAAATAGGGACCGGGACAGGGGGGACTTCTACGAGCAGTACTTC
- | TRBJ1-1 | - | TRBV9 | CASSVSGTEAFF | TGTGCCAGCAGCGTAAGCGGTACTGAAGCTTTCTTT
- | TRBJ2-1 | TRBD1 | TRBV10-3 | CAIMGSGTGLDQFF | TGTGCCATCATGGGTTCCGGGACAGGGTTAGATCAGTTCTTC
- | TRBJ2-2 | TRBD1 | TRBV5-4 | CASSVTGDTGELFF | TGTGCCAGCAGCGTAACAGGGGACACCGGGGAGCTGTTTTTT
- | TRBJ1-2 | TRBD1 | TRBV13 | CASSPPYRGSGYTF | TGTGCCAGCAGCCCCCCCTACAGGGGCTCTGGCTACACCTTC
once | TRBJ1-4 | TRBD1 | TRBV19 | CASSPRTGRNEKLFF | TGTGCCAGTAGTCCGAGGACAGGCCGAAATGAAAAACTGTTTTTT
- | TRBJ2-5 | TRBD2 | TRBV7-2 | CASSLVSGGSPVNF | TGTGCCAGCAGCTTAGTTAGCGGGGGGTCCCCCGTAAACTTC
- | TRBJ2-3 | - | TRBV12-5 | CASARSGSDTQYF | TGTGCTAGTGCAAGGTCGGGGTCGGATACGCAGTATTTT
- | TRBJ2-2 | TRBD2 | TRBV5-6 | CASSWRGGDGELFF | TGTGCCAGCAGCTGGCGGGGGGGCGACGGGGAGCTGTTTTTT
- | TRBJ1-2 | - | TRBV7-2 | CASSLTDSYGYTF | TGTGCCAGCAGCTTAACGGACAGCTATGGCTACACCTTC
- | TRBJ2-5 | - | TRBV6-5 | CASSPGLPRKETQYF | TGTGCCAGCAGCCCGGGACTTCCCCGAAAAGAGACCCAGTACTTC
- | TRBJ1-2 | TRBD1 | TRBV7-8 | CASSLQGTGGYTF | TGTGCCAGCAGCCTACAGGGGACGGGGGGCTACACCTTC
- | TRBJ2-1 | TRBD2 | TRBV7-9 | CASSPRGGGADEQFF | TGTGCCAGCAGCCCGAGGGGCGGGGGGGCAGATGAGCAGTTCTTC
- | TRBJ2-7 | - | TRBV7-9 | CASIRGGAGEQYF | TGTGCCAGCATCCGAGGGGGCGCGGGAGAGCAGTACTTC
- | TRBJ1-6 | TRBD1 | TRBV19 | CASRDSVSYNSPLHF | TGTGCCAGCCGGGACAGTGTCTCCTATAATTCACCCCTCCACTTT
- | TRBJ1-1 | - | TRBV9 | CASSVAMNTEAFF | TGTGCCAGCAGCGTAGCTATGAACACTGAAGCTTTCTTT
- | TRBJ1-4 | - | TRBV9 | CASSVGGRSPTNEKLFF | TGTGCCAGCAGCGTAGGGGGCAGGTCTCCAACTAATGAAAAACTGTTTTTT
- | TRBJ1-6 | - | TRBV6-1 | CASSELTENSPLHF | TGTGCCAGCAGTGAACTCACTGAAAATTCACCCCTCCACTTT
- | TRBJ1-6 | - | TRBV28 | CASKSDAPYSPLHF | TGTGCCAGCAAAAGCGACGCCCCTTATTCACCCCTCCACTTT
- | TRBJ1-1 | - | TRBV19 | CASSMRGAEAFF | TGTGCCAGTAGTATGCGGGGGGCTGAAGCTTTCTTT
- | TRBJ2-3 | TRBD2 | TRBV6-1 | CASSLPGTSPDTQYF | TGTGCCAGCAGTCTTCCCGGGACTAGTCCAGATACGCAGTATTTT
- | TRBJ2-3 | TRBD2 | TRBV30 | CASSSGPTDTQYF | TGTGCCTCCTCTAGCGGACCCACAGATACGCAGTATTTT
- | TRBJ2-7 | - | TRBV7-2 | CASVPNTAGEQYF | TGTGCCAGCGTCCCTAACACAGCCGGCGAGCAGTACTTC
- | TRBJ2-2 | - | TRBV10-3 | CAISGDKAANTGELFF | TGTGCCATCAGTGGGGACAAGGCAGCGAACACCGGGGAGCTGTTTTTT
- | TRBJ2-7 | - | TRBV5-4 | CASSSSGAYEQYF | TGTGCCAGCAGCTCCTCAGGGGCCTACGAGCAGTACTTC
- | TRBJ2-5 | - | TRBV18 | CASSPLAGQMQETQYF | TGTGCCAGCTCACCACTCGCGGGACAGATGCAAGAGACCCAGTACTTC
- | TRBJ2-7 | TRBD1 | TRBV4-3 | CASSPGDRVNPEQYF | TGCGCCAGCAGCCCCGGGGACAGGGTAAACCCCGAGCAGTACTTC
- | TRBJ1-1 | - | TRBV9 | CASSARERGNTEAFF | TGTGCCAGCAGCGCCAGAGAGCGGGGGAACACTGAAGCTTTCTTT
- | TRBJ2-2 | - | TRBV6-6 | CASNRNRGAGTGELFF | TGTGCCAGCAACAGAAACCGGGGGGCAGGCACCGGGGAGCTGTTTTTT
- | TRBJ2-1 | - | TRBV29-1 | CSVTSSYSSSYNEQFF | TGCAGCGTCACCTCAAGTTATTCGAGCTCCTACAATGAGCAGTTCTTC
- | TRBJ2-5 | TRBD2 | TRBV5-4 | CASIKRLAGGQETQYF | TGTGCCAGCATCAAGCGACTAGCGGGGGGCCAAGAGACCCAGTACTTC
- | TRBJ1-6 | - | TRBV5-1 | CASSLTTGSRNSPLHF | TGCGCCAGCAGCTTGACCACAGGGAGCAGGAATTCACCCCTCCACTTT